The entry that follows covers one T cell receptor beta chain sequence. This sample stems from a study of CD8 T cells in Susac syndrome. An amount of RNA that ranged from roughly 0.45 to 1 ug was reverse transcribed with random hexamers. A single record per CDR3 protein comes from TCRdb applying MiXCR to the immunoSEQ multiplex PCR reads. This sample has about 150,000 distinct CDR3 sequences; roughly 94% occur once, and the top ten carry roughly 0.083%. The CDR3 is 14 residues long. V was pared by 2 bases and J by 4 bases, with 11 bases between. CDR1 is SEHNR, CDR2 FQNEAQ, per germline (reference sequence).

Sequenced input: CD4+ T cells from PBMCs. The rearrangement joins TRBV7-9 to TRBJ2-5, with D possibly TRBD1 on 6 matching bases. The receptor was derived from a human donor in good health. The CDR3 reads CASSLHRDRETQYF. The DNA of the CDR3 is TGTGCCAGCAGCTTACACAGGGATCGAGAGACCCAGTACTTC.